This T cell receptor beta chain was found in a study of blood T cell repertoires in COVID-19. In the study overall: COVID-19 samples from acute and convalescent phases originated in the United States, Italy and Spain.

In the authors' workflow: Amplification from reference gene primers served as the basis for estimated nucleated cell counts. The data were produced by immunoSEQ multiplex PCR, yet TCRdb's version contains in-frame clones alone and is incomplete. V, J and clone size reflect that table, while D and trimming were determined from the DNA. The sample carries a few hundred thousand clones, approximately 82% recorded once. The CDR3 consists of 15 residues. Germline values: CDR1 SEHNR, CDR2 FQNEAQ (reference sequence). Deletions cut 5 bases from V and 4 bases from J, with 18 bases between. The rearrangement links TRBV7-9 to TRBJ2-7, with D possibly TRBD1 on 6 matching bases. This TCR was sampled from a man aged 25-45 years who had recovered from COVID-19. Source material: peripheral blood. CDR3 residues: CASSPREGHLYEQYF. CDR3 bases: TGTGCCAGCAGCCCCCGTGAGGGACACCTATACGAGCAGTACTTC.